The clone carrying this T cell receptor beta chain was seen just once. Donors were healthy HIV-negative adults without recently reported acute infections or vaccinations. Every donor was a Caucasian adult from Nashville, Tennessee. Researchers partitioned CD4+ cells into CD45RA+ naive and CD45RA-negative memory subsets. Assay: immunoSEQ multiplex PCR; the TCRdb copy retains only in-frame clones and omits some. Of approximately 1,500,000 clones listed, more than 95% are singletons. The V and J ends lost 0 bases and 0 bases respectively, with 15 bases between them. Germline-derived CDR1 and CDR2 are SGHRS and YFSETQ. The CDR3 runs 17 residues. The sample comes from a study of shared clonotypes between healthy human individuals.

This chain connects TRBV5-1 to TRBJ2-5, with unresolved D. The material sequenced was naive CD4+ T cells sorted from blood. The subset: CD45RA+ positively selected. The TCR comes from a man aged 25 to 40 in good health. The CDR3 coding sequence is TGCGCCAGCAGCTTGGGGACCCGACAAGCAGACCAAGAGACCCAGTACTTC. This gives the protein CASSLGTRQADQETQYF.